The 2 T cell receptor beta chains reported below all come from one sample, sequenced in a study of response to subunit inactivated influenza vaccine. Each CDR3 protein gets one entry after TCRdb re-called the RT-PCR reads with MiXCR. Of roughly 760,000 distinct CDR3 sequences listed, 21% are singletons. The starting material was PBMCs from blood, obtained about 5 days after vaccination. The receptors come from a man over 45 who received an inactivated influenza vaccine.

This clonotype was counted a few times. V is TRBV2 and J is TRBJ2-1; tentatively, D is TRBD1 (6 bases). CDR1 is SNHLY and CDR2 is FYNNEI in the germline V gene. The CDR3 consists of 15 residues. Trimming took off 8 bases at V and 7 bases at J, with 21 bases between the two ends. The DNA of the CDR3 is TGTGCCAGCCGGTTAGGGGATCACCAGGGGAATGAGCAGTTCTTC. Translated, it gives CASRLGDHQGNEQFF.

This clonotype was seen a handful of times. This chain links TRBV7-2 with TRBJ1-2; D is ambiguous. V shed 1 base and J shed 4 bases, with 13 bases lying between them. CDR1 is SGHTA and CDR2 is FQGNSA in the germline V gene. The CDR3 contains 15 residues. The CDR3 sequence is CASSLVETRGYGYTF. CDR3 sequence (DNA): TGTGCCAGCAGCTTAGTCGAGACACGGGGCTATGGCTACACCTTC.